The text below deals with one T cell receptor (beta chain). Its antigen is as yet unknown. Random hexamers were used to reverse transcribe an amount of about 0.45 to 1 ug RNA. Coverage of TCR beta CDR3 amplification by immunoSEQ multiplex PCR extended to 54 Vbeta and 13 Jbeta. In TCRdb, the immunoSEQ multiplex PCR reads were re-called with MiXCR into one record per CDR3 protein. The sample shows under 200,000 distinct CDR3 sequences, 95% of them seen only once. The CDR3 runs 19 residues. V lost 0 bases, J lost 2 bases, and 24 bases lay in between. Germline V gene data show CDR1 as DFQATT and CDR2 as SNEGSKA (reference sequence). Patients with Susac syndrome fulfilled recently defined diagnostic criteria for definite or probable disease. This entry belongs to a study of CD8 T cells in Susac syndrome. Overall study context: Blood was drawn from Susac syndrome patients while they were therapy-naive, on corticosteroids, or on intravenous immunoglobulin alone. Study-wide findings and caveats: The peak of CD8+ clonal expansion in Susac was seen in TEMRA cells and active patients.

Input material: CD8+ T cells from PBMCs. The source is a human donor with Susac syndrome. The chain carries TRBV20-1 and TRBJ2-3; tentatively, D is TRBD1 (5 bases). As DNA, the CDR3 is TGCAGTGCTAGAGATGGGGCGTCGAGCATTTTTAGCTTCACAGATACGCAGTATTTT. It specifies CSARDGASSIFSFTDTQYF.